The 2 T cell receptor beta chains reported below all come from one sample, sequenced in a study of blood T cell repertoires in COVID-19. Using immunoSEQ multiplex PCR, the repertoire was profiled, and TCRdb retains in-frame clones only, with some absent. The sample holds 250,000 to 350,000 clones, about 85% seen once. The sample taken for sequencing was PBMCs or T cells enriched from blood (not recorded which). The receptor source for this set is a woman aged 45-60 years who had recovered from COVID-19.

This chain connects TRBV5-1 to TRBJ2-2, with 7 positions matching TRBD1. From germline, CDR1 is SGHRS and CDR2 YFSETQ. J lost 6 bases, V lost 4 bases, and 12 bases had no gene match. The CDR3 has 16 residues. The CDR3 region is CASSPPGQPRPGELFF. DNA for the CDR3: TGCGCCAGCAGCCCCCCGGGACAGCCTCGACCCGGGGAGCTGTTTTTT.

This clone has only one observation. V is TRBV7-2 and J is TRBJ1-5; D remains unclear. The CDR3 consists of 13 residues. The germline V gene encodes CDR1 SGHTA and CDR2 FQGNSA. V dropped 3 bases and J dropped 2 bases, with 5 bases sitting between them. CDR3 region: CASSFFGNQPQHF. The CDR3 DNA follows: TGTGCCAGCAGCTTCTTCGGCAATCAGCCCCAGCATTTT.